Listed here are 19 T cell receptor beta chains from one sample, sequenced in a study of graft-versus-host responses after intestinal transplantation (dated by TCRdb to about 2021). Library creation used the immunoSEQ multiplex PCR assay. This is the immuneACCESS table as TCRdb keeps it, with only in-frame sequences that have V and J called. A part of the clones is gone; compared with another copy, unresolved V genes explain less than half, and the rest is unexplained. This sample is represented by approximately 63,000 clones; 90% to 95% of them were singletons. The ten largest account for roughly 0.4% of the sample. No antigen has been identified for these receptors. This specimen's time point label, interpreted: cells obtained before transplantation from donor or recipient. The starting material was unstimulated CD4+ T cells sorted from spleen or lymph node cells, obtained before transplant. All receptors derive from a human donor who was the organ donor for an intestinal transplant.

The V and J genes are TRBV5-1 and TRBJ2-3; 8 positions agree with TRBD1. This CDR3 spans 14 amino acids. The germline V gene has CDR1 SGHRS and CDR2 YFSETQ. With V trimmed by 5 bases and J by 4 bases, 6 bases remained unmatched. CDR3 DNA: TGCGCCAGCAGTCGGGGACAGGAGTCAGATACGCAGTATTTT. Translating gives CASSRGQESDTQYF.

This clone was picked up one time. The chain recombines TRBV11-2 with TRBJ2-1; 9 positions agree with TRBD1. V trimming: 4 bases; J trimming: 8 bases; junction bases outside the gene matches: 9. This CDR3 is 15 amino acids long. Germline lookup yields CDR1 SGHAT and CDR2 FQNNGV. CDR3 sequence reads: CASSSPGQGRYEQFF. CDR3 bases: TGTGCCAGCAGCTCTCCGGGACAGGGAAGATATGAGCAGTTCTTC.

The gene calls are TRBV7-8 and TRBJ2-7; the match to TRBD1 covers 7 bases. V dropped 4 bases and J dropped 0; count of bases not matched to a gene: 3. Germline lookup yields CDR1 SGHVS and CDR2 FQNEAQ. The CDR3 runs 14 residues. In DNA form, the CDR3 reads TGTGCCAGCAGCTCCAGGGGGAGCTCCTACGAGCAGTACTTC. It encodes CASSSRGSSYEQYF. Full variable domain (remainder filled in from reference TRBV7-8 and TRBJ2-7): GAGVSQSPRYKVAKRGQDVALRCDPISGHVSLFWYQQALGQGPEFLTYFQNEAQLDKSGLPSDRFFAERPEGSVSTLKIQRTQQEDSAVYLCASSSRGSSYEQYFGPGTRLTVT.

The J gene is TRBJ2-5, the V gene TRBV7-2, with a possible D match to TRBD2 (7 bases). This CDR3 region has 14 residues. Trimming took off 3 bases at V and 2 bases at J, with 10 bases between the two ends. CDR1 is SGHTA, CDR2 FQGNSA, per germline. The CDR3 bases are TGTGCCAGCAGCTTCGGGGGGCCTCAAGAGACCCAGTACTTC. Encoded protein: CASSFGGPQETQYF.

This clone was counted a single time. The J gene is TRBJ1-2, the V gene TRBV2; TRBD1 matches at 7 bases. Germline CDR1 and CDR2: SNHLY and FYNNEI. V dropped 5 bases and J dropped 3; count of bases not matched to a gene: 3. The CDR3 has 13 amino acids. CDR3 protein: CASSLGQHYGYTF. The CDR3 nucleotides read TGTGCCAGCAGTTTGGGACAGCACTATGGCTACACCTTC.

The gene calls are TRBV5-6 and TRBJ2-1; 12 bases fit TRBD2. Germline V gene sequence: CDR1 SGHDT, CDR2 YYEEEE. V gave up 3 bases and J gave up 7 bases; unmatched junction bases: 11. The length of the CDR3 is 17 residues. The CDR3 DNA is TGTGCCAGCAGCTCTACTCAAACTAGCGGGGGGTGGAATGAGCAGTTCTTC. As protein: CASSSTQTSGGWNEQFF.

This clone has a single count. The chain employs TRBV27 and TRBJ1-2; unclear D gene. The CDR3 is 13 residues long. Trimming stripped 5 bases from V and 5 bases from J, with 12 bases between. Per the germline V gene, CDR1 is MNHEY and CDR2 is SMNVEV (reference sequence). The CDR3 loop is CASSPQASYGYTF. DNA of the CDR3: TGTGCCAGCAGTCCACAAGCTAGTTATGGCTACACCTTC.

This chain joins TRBV20-1 and TRBJ2-7; D gene ambiguous. With 6 bases removed from V and 3 bases from J, the gap between germline ends came to 9 bases. The CDR3 is 11 residues long. The germline V gene encodes CDR1 DFQATT and CDR2 SNEGSKA (reference sequence). This chain's CDR3 is CSAEYSYEQYF. The CDR3 DNA reads as TGCAGTGCCGAGTATAGCTACGAGCAGTACTTC.

V gene TRBV19 combines with J gene TRBJ1-1; D call uncertain. This CDR3 is built from 14 residues. Germline loops: CDR1 LNHDA, CDR2 SQIVND (reference sequence). V was pared by 3 bases and J by 0 bases, with 8 bases between. CDR3 in amino acids: CASSIGNLNTEAFF. The CDR3 DNA reads TGTGCCAGTAGTATCGGCAACTTGAACACTGAAGCTTTCTTT.

This chain links TRBV6-1 with TRBJ2-2; no definite D call. Between the trimmed V and J ends, which lost 6 bases and 3 bases, there was a span of 14 bases. From germline, CDR1 is MNHNS and CDR2 SASEGT. The CDR3 contains 15 residues. The DNA for the CDR3 is TGTGCCAGCAGGCAAGGATTCTATGACACCGGGGAGCTGTTTTTT. As protein: CASRQGFYDTGELFF.

The J gene is TRBJ2-5, the V gene TRBV7-9, with D maybe TRBD1 (5 bases). The CDR3 is made up of 13 amino acids. Trimming stripped 5 bases from V and 3 bases from J, with 10 bases between. The germline V gene has CDR1 SEHNR and CDR2 FQNEAQ (reference sequence). The CDR3 is CASSGQGKETQYF. CDR3 in DNA: TGTGCCAGCAGCGGACAAGGAAAAGAGACCCAGTACTTC.

This chain links TRBV15 with TRBJ1-1; maybe TRBD1 (5 bases). The CDR3 sequence is 12 residues long. Deletions cut 3 bases from V and 5 bases from J, with 7 bases between. The germline V gene encodes CDR1 LNHNV and CDR2 YYDKDF (reference sequence). The CDR3 protein is CATSRGRTEAFF. The CDR3 coding sequence is TGTGCCACCAGCAGGGGACGGACTGAAGCTTTCTTT.

The chain links TRBV21-1 to TRBJ1-6; the DNA was not used to check the table's D call, TRBD1. TRBV21-1 is an annotated pseudogene. This CDR3 comprises 20 residues. The CDR3 nucleotides are TGTGCCAGCAGCAAAGCGCTAACAGGGGGCGAACCGACCTTACATTCACCCCTCCACTTT. This gives the protein CASSKALTGGEPTLHSPLHF.

The V and J genes are TRBV6-1 and TRBJ2-3; D is undetermined. The CDR3 length is 14 residues. Germline loops: CDR1 MNHNS, CDR2 SASEGT. V dropped 4 bases and J dropped 6 bases, with 14 bases sitting between them. The chain's CDR3 is CASSALALADTQYF. The CDR3 DNA reads TGTGCCAGCAGTGCCCTGGCCCTGGCGGATACGCAGTATTTT.

This chain connects TRBV27 to TRBJ2-2; the match to TRBD2 covers 15 bases. Germline assignment: CDR1 MNHEY and CDR2 SMNVEV (reference sequence). The ends lost 3 bases at V and 3 bases at J; junction bases unmatched: 5. The CDR3 sequence is 18 residues long. In nucleotides, the CDR3 is TGTGCCAGCAGTTTCCTGGGACTAGCGGGGGGATACACCGGGGAGCTGTTTTTT. Protein product: CASSFLGLAGGYTGELFF.

The V call is TRBV5-4, the J call TRBJ1-6; D is perhaps TRBD1 (5 bases). The V end lost 4 bases, the J end lost 8 bases, and 10 bases lay between the germline ends. This CDR3 is built from 13 residues. CDR1 SGHNT and CDR2 YYREEE come from the germline V gene (reference sequence). The CDR3 here is CASSGWGDSPLHF. For the CDR3, the DNA is TGTGCCAGCAGCGGGTGGGGGGATTCACCCCTCCACTTT.

A remark on this clone: The sample carries other DNA sequences with the same CDR3. The chain couples TRBV7-2 to TRBJ2-3, with D maybe TRBD2 (5 bases). The germline V and J ends were trimmed by 2 bases and 2 bases, with 8 bases remaining between them. The CDR3 totals 14 residues. CDR1 and CDR2 from the germline V gene are SGHTA and FQGNSA. For the CDR3, the DNA is TGTGCCAGCAGCTTAACTCGGGACACAGATACGCAGTATTTT. Translated, it gives CASSLTRDTDTQYF.

The chain is built from TRBV10-3 and TRBJ2-5; weak D call: TRBD1 (6 bases). Trimming removed 4 bases from V and 5 bases from J, with 14 bases in between. The CDR3 loop spans 14 amino acids. In germline, CDR1 is ENHRY, CDR2 SYGVKD. CDR3 DNA sequence: TGTGCCATCAGTGTCAGGGGAGAATGGGAGACCCAGTACTTC. Its protein product is CAISVRGEWETQYF.

This chain uses TRBV28 with TRBJ1-2, with 8 bases lining up with TRBD1. From germline, CDR1 is MDHEN and CDR2 SYDVKM. V lost 6 bases, J lost 8 bases, and 11 bases stayed unmatched. The CDR3 spans 14 residues. The DNA of the CDR3 is TGTGCCAGCAGACGCCGGACAGGGACAGAGGGCTACACCTTC. This translates into CASRRRTGTEGYTF.